Shown below are 19 T cell receptor beta chains from a single sample sequenced in a study of T cells in narcolepsy. Data came from immunoSEQ multiplex PCR; TCRdb stores just in-frame clones and leaves some out. The sample has around 30,000 clones; under 85% are singletons. Input material: CD45RA- memory CD4+ T cells from PBMCs. The source is a human donor with narcolepsy.

The chain's CDR3 is CASSLFAGDNEQFF. CDR3 DNA sequence: TGTGCCAGTAGTCTCTTCGCGGGAGACAATGAGCAGTTCTTC. V is TRBV19 and J is TRBJ2-1; 7 nucleotides line up with TRBD2. The CDR3 length is 14 residues. V lost 5 bases and J lost 5; bases outside the gene matches: 6. Germline V gene lookup returns CDR1 LNHDA and CDR2 SQIVND (reference sequence).

This clone was detected only a few times. The CDR3 sequence is CASSNRVNTIYF. DNA for the CDR3: TGTGCCAGTAGTAACAGGGTTAACACCATATATTTT. The chain carries TRBV19 and TRBJ1-3, with D possibly matching TRBD1 (6 bases). Germline CDR1 reads LNHDA; CDR2 reads SQIVND (reference sequence). V lost 4 bases and J 7 bases, leaving 8 bases between the germline ends. The CDR3 runs 12 residues.

J is TRBJ2-7 and V is TRBV7-2, with D perhaps assigned TRBD1 or TRBD2 (5 bases each). Germline loops: CDR1 SGHTA, CDR2 FQGNSA. Trimming took 5 bases from V and 3 from J, leaving 17 bases between them. The CDR3 is 15 residues long. The DNA for the CDR3 is TGTGCCAGCAGCCCACCGGGACGGTCAGGCTACGAGCAGTACTTC. Translating it yields CASSPPGRSGYEQYF.

The rearrangement uses TRBV6-1 and TRBJ1-1, with D unclear. Germline values: CDR1 MNHNS, CDR2 SASEGT. The CDR3 is 10 residues long. V was trimmed by 2 bases and J by 9 bases, leaving 4 bases between them. The CDR3 reads CASSEPKAFF. CDR3 nucleotides: TGTGCCAGCAGTGAACCTAAAGCTTTCTTT.

The chain recombines TRBV7-9 with TRBJ2-5; D ambiguous. Looked up from germline, CDR1 is SEHNR and CDR2 is FQNEAQ (reference sequence). V was cut by 2 bases and J by 5 bases, with 3 bases left in between. The CDR3 is 11 amino acids. This CDR3 is CASSLLETQYF. In DNA, the CDR3 is TGTGCCAGCAGCTTATTGGAGACCCAGTACTTC. Together with reference TRBV7-9 and TRBJ2-5, the CDR3 gives the full variable domain: DTGVSQNPRHKITKRGQNVTFRCDPISEHNRLYWYRQTLGQGPEFLTYFQNEAQLEKSRLLSDRFSAERPKGSFSTLEIQRTEQGDSAMYLCASSLLETQYFGPGTRLLVL.

The V call is TRBV5-8, the J call TRBJ2-3; a weak D match, TRBD1 (5 bases). The CDR3 runs 17 residues. The germline CDR1 and CDR2 sequences are SGHTS and YDEGEE. Trimming removed 0 bases from V and 2 bases from J, with 16 bases in between. CDR3 nucleotide sequence: TGTGCCAGCAGCTTGGGCCAAGGGGCTGCAACCACAGATACGCAGTATTTT. Translation gives CASSLGQGAATTDTQYF.

CDR3 in DNA: TGTGCCAGCAGCCAAGAACCGGGACCCCGACGCCAAGAGACCCAGTACTTC. Residues: CASSQEPGPRRQETQYF. The chain has TRBV4-2 and TRBJ2-5; D possibly uses TRBD1 or TRBD2 (5 bases each). V dropped 0 bases and J dropped 1 base, with 15 bases sitting between them. Germline V CDR1 and CDR2: LGHNA, YNFKEQ. The CDR3 totals 17 residues.

The chain carries TRBV11-3 and TRBJ2-2; D is possibly TRBD1 (6 bases). CDR1 and CDR2 (germline): SGHNT, YENEEA. The CDR3 spans 16 residues. Trimming removed 1 base from V and 7 bases from J, with 16 bases in between. The CDR3 loop is CASSLVLGTPDGELFF. The CDR3 nucleotides are TGTGCCAGCAGCTTAGTACTAGGGACACCCGACGGGGAGCTGTTTTTT. The variable domain in full, completed from reference TRBV11-3 and TRBJ2-2, reads EAGVVQSPRYKIIEKKQPVAFWCNPISGHNTLYWYLQNLGQGPELLIRYENEEAVDDSQLPKDRFSAERLKGVDSTLKIQPAELGDSAVYLCASSLVLGTPDGELFFGEGSRLTVL.

The V gene is TRBV30, the J gene TRBJ2-7; TRBD1 agrees at 9 bases. J gave up 3 bases and V 2 bases, and 5 bases lay outside the gene matches. Germline V gene lookup returns CDR1 GTSNPN and CDR2 SVGIG (reference sequence). This CDR3 is 14 amino acids long. DNA for the CDR3: TGTGCCTGGAGTAAGGGACAGGGCAGCTACGAGCAGTACTTC. This gives the protein CAWSKGQGSYEQYF.

The CDR3 here is CASSSPPRVRLYSNQPQHF. In nucleotides, the CDR3 is TGCGCCAGCAGCTCCCCGCCGCGGGTAAGGCTATATAGCAATCAGCCCCAGCATTTT. The V call is TRBV5-1, the J call TRBJ1-5, with D uncertain. Trimming took 3 bases from V and 0 from J, leaving 22 bases between them. The germline gives CDR1 SGHRS, CDR2 YFSETQ. The CDR3 runs 19 residues.

This clone was counted between two and nine times. This rearrangement joins TRBV14 to TRBJ2-1; possibly TRBD1 for D (5 bases). The V and J ends lost 5 bases and 7 bases respectively, with 9 bases between them. The CDR3 is made up of 12 amino acids. Germline CDR1 and CDR2: SGHDN and FVKESK. The DNA for the CDR3 is TGTGCCAGCAGCGTGCAGGGTAATGAGCAGTTCTTC. It translates to CASSVQGNEQFF.

The chain combines TRBV7-6 with TRBJ2-1; TRBD2 matches at 8 bases. The CDR3 is 15 residues long. The germline gives CDR1 SGHVS, CDR2 FNYEAQ. Trimming took 5 bases from V and 3 from J; bases not matched to a gene: 6. Here the CDR3 DNA reads TGTGCCAGCAGCGGAACTAGCGGAAGCTACAATGAGCAGTTCTTC. It specifies CASSGTSGSYNEQFF.

This chain joins TRBV12-5 and TRBJ2-1, with D perhaps given as TRBD1 or TRBD2 (6 bases each). There are 15 residues in the CDR3. The germline gives CDR1 LGHNT, CDR2 FRNRAP. Trimming removed 4 bases from V and 2 bases from J, with 12 bases in between. CDR3 in amino acids: CASGSIGGTYNEQFF. The CDR3 region has the DNA TGTGCTAGTGGTTCGATAGGGGGGACCTACAATGAGCAGTTCTTC.

This rearrangement joins TRBV6-1 to TRBJ1-3, with unresolved D. This CDR3 contains 13 residues. Germline V gene data show CDR1 as MNHNS and CDR2 as SASEGT. V was clipped by 8 bases and J by 0 bases, with 8 bases between them. This CDR3 is CASGPDSGNTIYF. In DNA form, the CDR3 reads TGTGCCAGCGGGCCGGACTCTGGAAACACCATATATTTT.

V gene TRBV2 combines with J gene TRBJ1-2, with 7 bases lining up with TRBD1. Germline V CDR1 and CDR2: SNHLY, FYNNEI. V shed 1 base and J 7 bases; nucleotides not matched to a gene: 6. CDR3 length: 14 amino acids. The CDR3 protein is CASSEDTGVLGYTF. Here the CDR3 DNA reads TGTGCCAGCAGTGAAGATACAGGGGTTCTTGGCTACACCTTC.

The table lists this clone with a few counts. CDR3 DNA: TGTGCCAGCAGGTCGCGTCGCGGACAGGGAGTCACTGAAGCTTTCTTT. This encodes CASRSRRGQGVTEAFF. The chain uses TRBV5-6 and TRBJ1-1; 8 bases line up with TRBD1. The V segment lost 5 bases and the J segment 4 bases; nucleotides outside the gene matches: 13. The CDR3 has 16 residues. Germline CDR1 and CDR2: SGHDT and YYEEEE.

This clone appeared a few times. V is TRBV5-1 and J is TRBJ2-2; 9 bases match TRBD1. CDR1 SGHRS and CDR2 YFSETQ come from the germline V gene. The junction had 4 bases not matched to a gene; V was cut back by 4 bases and J by 6 bases. The CDR3 has 14 residues. CDR3 nucleotides: TGCGCCAGCAGCCTGACAGGGGGGGCCGGGGAGCTGTTTTTT. Protein sequence: CASSLTGGAGELFF.

The CDR3 DNA sequence: TGTGCCAGCAGTCAGGGTGAGGGCGGCTATGGCTACACCTTC. Translated: CASSQGEGGYGYTF. The rearrangement joins TRBV6-5 to TRBJ1-2; TRBD1 might be the D (5 bases). This CDR3 is built from 14 residues. Looked up from germline, CDR1 is MNHEY and CDR2 is SVGAGI. V was trimmed by 5 bases and J by 4 bases, leaving 14 bases between them.

The V gene is TRBV29-1, the J gene TRBJ2-1; 7 bases match TRBD1. V gave up 5 bases and J gave up 0 bases; unmatched junction bases: 7. This CDR3 contains 15 residues. Germline V lookup: CDR1 SQVTM, CDR2 ANQGSEA. CDR3 region: CSVPRDSLSYNEQFF. DNA of the CDR3: TGCAGCGTTCCCAGGGACAGTCTCTCCTACAATGAGCAGTTCTTC.